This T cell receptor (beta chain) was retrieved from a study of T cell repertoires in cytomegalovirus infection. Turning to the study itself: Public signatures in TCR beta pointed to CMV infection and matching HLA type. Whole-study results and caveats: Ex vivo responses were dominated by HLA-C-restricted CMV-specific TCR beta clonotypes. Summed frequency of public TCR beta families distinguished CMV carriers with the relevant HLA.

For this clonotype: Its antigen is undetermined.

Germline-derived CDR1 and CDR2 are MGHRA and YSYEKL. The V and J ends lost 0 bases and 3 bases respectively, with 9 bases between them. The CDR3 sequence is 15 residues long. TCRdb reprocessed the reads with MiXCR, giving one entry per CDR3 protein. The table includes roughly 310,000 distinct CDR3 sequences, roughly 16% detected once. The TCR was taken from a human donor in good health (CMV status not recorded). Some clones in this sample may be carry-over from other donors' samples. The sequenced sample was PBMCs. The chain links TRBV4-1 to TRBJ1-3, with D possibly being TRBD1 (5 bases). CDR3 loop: CASSQDPTGGNTIYF. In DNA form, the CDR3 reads TGCGCCAGCAGCCAAGATCCAACAGGTGGAAACACCATATATTTT.